A single sample gave rise to the 20 T cell receptor beta chains below, sequenced in a study of T cell repertoires in cytomegalovirus infection. Each CDR3 protein gets one entry after TCRdb re-called the reads with MiXCR. Of roughly 990,000 distinct CDR3 sequences listed, around 32% are singletons. Antigen specificity for these receptors is unknown. The sample consisted of cultured CD8+ T cells from PBMCs, taken from culture after CMV antigen stimulation. Every receptor here comes from a human donor in good health (CMV status not recorded). Some clones in this sample may be carry-over from other donors' samples.

This clonotype was counted ten times or more. The DNA of the CDR3 is TGTGCCAGCAGCTCACTCTCACCGGAGGTCCTTATGAACACTGAAGCTTTCTTT. This gives the protein CASSSLSPEVLMNTEAFF. The rearrangement joins TRBV7-6 to TRBJ1-1; no definite D call. Germline V gene lookup returns CDR1 SGHVS and CDR2 FNYEAQ. Trimming left V 4 bases short and J 0 bases short, with 21 bases between. The CDR3 is made up of 18 amino acids.

The gene calls are TRBV5-1 and TRBJ1-6; D remains unclear. Germline V CDR1 and CDR2: SGHRS, YFSETQ. Trimming left V 0 bases short and J 3 bases short, with 13 bases between. The CDR3 has 17 residues. CDR3: CASSLEASRGYNSPLHF. In DNA, the CDR3 is TGCGCCAGCAGCTTGGAAGCCTCCCGCGGCTATAATTCACCCCTCCACTTT.

This clonotype came up a few times. The gene calls are TRBV6-5 and TRBJ2-7, with TRBD2 identical over 9 bases. Germline V lookup: CDR1 MNHEY, CDR2 SVGAGI. The CDR3 consists of 14 residues. The V gene end was trimmed by 6 bases and the J gene end by 0 bases; junction bases not matched to a gene: 3. CDR3 coding DNA: TGTGCCAGCAGGGAGCGGGGGGTCTCCTACGAGCAGTACGTC. It encodes CASRERGVSYEQYV.

The chain recombines TRBV6-5 with TRBJ2-2; D not resolved. Trimming took 0 bases from V and 1 from J, leaving 6 bases between them. Germline CDR1 reads MNHEY; CDR2 reads SVGAGI. The CDR3 has 15 amino acids. The CDR3 sequence: CASSYSRQNTGELFF. The DNA for the CDR3 is TGTGCCAGCAGTTACTCCAGGCAGAACACCGGGGAGCTGTTTTTT.

DNA of the CDR3: TGTGCCAGCAGGTCCGGGACAGGGGCCCCTTTCTTT. Its translation: CASRSGTGAPFF. This chain connects TRBV9 to TRBJ1-1, with 10 bases lining up with TRBD1. The CDR3 has 12 amino acids. Trimming cost V 5 bases and J 12 bases; bases outside gene matches: 7. The germline gives CDR1 SGDLS, CDR2 YYNGEE.

This clonotype came up a few times. The chain is built from TRBV7-2 and TRBJ1-2; D not resolved. In germline, CDR1 is SGHTA, CDR2 FQGNSA. The V end was cut by 4 bases, the J end by 2 bases, with 17 bases between. CDR3 length: 16 amino acids. CDR3 nucleotides: TGTGCCAGCAGCTCGTACAGTTCAGCAAACAACTATGGCTACACCTTC. Translating gives CASSSYSSANNYGYTF.

This clonotype has a handful of counts. This chain uses TRBV11-2 with TRBJ2-7; 11 nucleotides align to TRBD1. Germline V CDR1 and CDR2: SGHAT, FQNNGV. The CDR3 contains 15 residues. V gave up 6 bases and J gave up 3 bases; unmatched junction bases: 7. CDR3 residues: CASRTGQGVFYEQYF. The CDR3 DNA is TGTGCCAGCAGGACGGGACAGGGGGTTTTCTACGAGCAGTACTTC.

Only one count was recorded for this clonotype. The chain has TRBV6-1 and TRBJ1-6; D not resolved. The CDR3 sequence is 18 residues long. V lost 5 bases and J lost 0, with 17 bases in between. CDR1 and CDR2 (germline): MNHNS, SASEGT. In DNA form, the CDR3 reads TGTGCCAGCAGTTCCCGCCCTCCAGCGAGCTCCTATAATTCACCCCTCCACTTT. Translation gives CASSSRPPASSYNSPLHF.

This clonotype was seen a handful of times. The J gene is TRBJ1-1, the V gene TRBV27; 7 bases fit TRBD1. After removal of 6 bases from V and 3 bases from J, the junction contained 10 bases not matched to a gene. CDR1 is MNHEY, CDR2 SMNVEV, per germline (reference sequence). The CDR3 length is 15 residues. CDR3 nucleotide sequence: TGTGCCAGCAGAGTTTATACAGGGGCAGACACTGAAGCTTTCTTT. It translates to CASRVYTGADTEAFF.

This clonotype appeared once. The chain uses TRBV2 and TRBJ2-3; 13 positions agree with TRBD2. Germline V lookup: CDR1 SNHLY, CDR2 FYNNEI. J gave up 5 bases and V 7 bases, and 9 bases lay outside the gene matches. CDR3 length: 16 amino acids. CDR3 in amino acids: CASNLGTSGEIDTQYF. CDR3 bases: TGTGCCAGCAACCTCGGGACTAGCGGGGAGATAGATACGCAGTATTTT.

The chain links TRBV19 to TRBJ2-1; D is uncertain. The CDR3 runs 17 residues. V dropped 2 bases and J dropped 0 bases, with 14 bases sitting between them. Germline CDR1 and CDR2: LNHDA and SQIVND (reference sequence). The CDR3 here is CASSITSGYSSYNEQFF. The CDR3 DNA follows: TGTGCCAGTAGTATAACGTCGGGTTACAGCTCCTACAATGAGCAGTTCTTC.

This clonotype was recorded a few times. V and J are TRBV6-8 and TRBJ1-3; D is possibly TRBD1 (5 bases). CDR3 length: 15 amino acids. The germline V gene encodes CDR1 MNHGY and CDR2 SAAAGT. Trimming removed 6 bases from V and 0 bases from J, with 12 bases in between. The CDR3, as DNA: TGTGCCAGCAGCCGGGACCGCCGCTCTGGAAACACCATATATTTT. Residues: CASSRDRRSGNTIYF.

As for this clonotype: This may stem from a read error, because a much larger clone lies one nucleotide away. This rearrangement joins TRBV7-6 to TRBJ1-5; D gene ambiguous. The CDR3 spans 15 residues. CDR1 is SGHVS, CDR2 FNYEAQ, per germline. CDR3 protein: CVSSLGPVGNQPQHF. In DNA form, the CDR3 reads TGTGTCAGCAGCTTAGGACCGGTGGGGAATCAGCCCCAGCATTTT.

This CDR3 reads CASSPYGLGSPLHF. CDR3 in DNA: TGTGCCAGCAGTCCATACGGTCTTGGTTCACCCCTCCACTTT. This rearrangement joins TRBV7-4 to TRBJ1-6, with no clear D. This CDR3 contains 14 residues. CDR1 is SGHVT, CDR2 SQSDAQ, per germline. The V end lost 6 bases, the J end lost 9 bases, and 15 bases lay between the germline ends.

The V and J genes are TRBV10-3 and TRBJ1-2; D may be TRBD1 (5 bases). The CDR3 contains 11 residues. The germline V gene has CDR1 ENHRY and CDR2 SYGVKD. V shed 11 bases and J shed 4 bases, with 11 bases lying between them. The CDR3: CAVRTSYGYTF. CDR3 bases: TGTGCCGTCCGGACAAGCTATGGCTACACCTTC.

The chain uses TRBV12-5 and TRBJ2-7; 8 bases align to TRBD1. Germline V gives CDR1 LGHNT, CDR2 FRNRAP. The ends lost 2 bases at V and 3 bases at J; junction bases unmatched: 3. This CDR3 is 14 amino acids long. This CDR3 is CASGLSRGLYEQYF. The CDR3 coding sequence is TGTGCTAGTGGTTTGTCCAGGGGGCTCTACGAGCAGTACTTC.

CDR3 protein: CATEPPYEQYV. In nucleotides, the CDR3 is TGTGCCACCGAACCCCCCTACGAGCAGTACGTC. The J gene is TRBJ2-7, the V gene TRBV24-1; D is unclear. The CDR3 loop spans 11 amino acids. Between the trimmed V and J ends, which lost 9 bases and 2 bases, there was a span of 7 bases. Germline V gene data show CDR1 as KGHDR and CDR2 as SFDVKD.

This clonotype appeared many times. The genes are TRBV12-3 or TRBV12-4 and TRBJ2-1; TRBD2 aligns across 15 bases. The CDR3 length is 18 residues. V lost 4 bases to trimming and J lost 0 bases; unmatched junction nucleotides: 4. Here the CDR3 DNA reads TGTGCCAGCAGTTGGGGACTAGCGGGGGGCCACTCCTACAATGAGCAGTTCTTC. Protein product: CASSWGLAGGHSYNEQFF.

This clonotype was detected a few times. This chain connects TRBV7-2 to TRBJ1-1; 8 bases agree with TRBD1. Germline V gene data show CDR1 as SGHTA and CDR2 as FQGNSA. Trimming removed 4 bases from V and 7 bases from J; junction bases left unmatched: 5. The CDR3 runs to 13 residues. The CDR3 here is CASSYGTGREAFF. The CDR3 nucleotides are TGTGCCAGCAGCTATGGGACAGGCCGTGAAGCTTTCTTT.

A few counts support this clonotype. The CDR3 is CSVDTNTGELFF. CDR3 coding DNA: TGCAGCGTTGACACGAACACCGGGGAGCTGTTTTTT. The rearrangement joins TRBV29-1 to TRBJ2-2; D unclear. V was pared by 3 bases and J by 0 bases, with 2 bases between. Germline V CDR1 and CDR2: SQVTM, ANQGSEA. There are 12 residues in the CDR3.